These 19 T cell receptor beta chains share one sample of origin, sequenced in a study of blood T cell repertoires in COVID-19. The protocol was immunoSEQ multiplex PCR, while the TCRdb copy is restricted to in-frame clones and leaves out a portion. The sample lists about 260,000 clones; roughly 88% were seen once. The source material was PBMCs or T cells enriched from blood (not recorded which). The receptors here all came from a woman between 40 and 55 years old with acute COVID-19.

The rearrangement joins TRBV5-1 to TRBJ2-2; no definite D call. The CDR3 contains 15 residues. Trimming left V 0 bases short and J 1 base short, with 7 bases between. Germline V lookup: CDR1 SGHRS, CDR2 YFSETQ. This CDR3 is CASSLDRVNTGELFF. The CDR3 DNA reads as TGCGCCAGCAGCTTGGACAGAGTGAACACCGGGGAGCTGTTTTTT.

The chain recombines TRBV27 with TRBJ2-3; 14 bases match TRBD2. The V gene's germline CDR1 is MNHEY and CDR2 SMNVEV (reference sequence). CDR3 length equals 18 residues. V lost 4 bases and J lost 3; bases outside the gene matches: 9. The CDR3 DNA is TGTGCCAGCAGTTCGACTAGCGGGAGGGCCGTCTGGACAGATACGCAGTATTTT. This codes for CASSSTSGRAVWTDTQYF.

J is TRBJ1-6 and V is TRBV10-3, with TRBD1 matching over 7 bases. The trim removed 9 bases at V and 7 bases at J, leaving 3 bases unmatched. Germline CDR1 is ENHRY and CDR2 is SYGVKD. The CDR3 sequence is 12 residues long. CDR3 coding DNA: TGTGCCATAGGACAGGCGAATTCACCCCTCCACTTT. Protein product: CAIGQANSPLHF.

The chain is built from TRBV19 and TRBJ1-1; D possibly corresponds to TRBD1 (5 bases). CDR3 length equals 13 residues. Trimming cost V 5 bases and J 4 bases, with 11 bases left between them. In germline, CDR1 is LNHDA, CDR2 SQIVND (reference sequence). In DNA, the CDR3 is TGTGCCAGTAGTGGGGCGTGGGGCACTGAAGCTTTCTTT. It specifies CASSGAWGTEAFF. Supplemented by reference TRBV19 and TRBJ1-1, the full variable domain reads DGGITQSPKYLFRKEGQNVTLSCEQNLNHDAMYWYRQDPGQGLRLIYYSQIVNDFQKGDIAEGYSVSREKKESFPLTVTSAQKNPTAFYLCASSGAWGTEAFFGQGTRLTVV.

This chain connects TRBV19 to TRBJ1-5; 7 nucleotides align to TRBD1. V lost 6 bases and J lost 2; bases outside the gene matches: 4. Germline CDR1 is LNHDA and CDR2 is SQIVND (reference sequence). This CDR3 is built from 14 residues. CDR3 in DNA: TGTGCCAGTAGCCCCGGGACAGGCAATCAGCCCCAGCATTTT. Amino acid sequence: CASSPGTGNQPQHF.

The rearrangement links TRBV9 to TRBJ1-2; TRBD1 agrees at 8 bases. Germline-derived CDR1 and CDR2 are SGDLS and YYNGEE. J gave up 5 bases and V 0 bases, and 3 bases lay outside the gene matches. The CDR3 covers 14 residues. Here the CDR3 reads CASSVDGTGYGYTF. The CDR3 bases are TGTGCCAGCAGCGTAGATGGGACAGGATATGGCTACACCTTC.

J is TRBJ2-5 and V is TRBV7-8; TRBD2 aligns across 8 bases. Germline loops: CDR1 SGHVS, CDR2 FQNEAQ. V trimming: 0 bases; J trimming: 5 bases; junction bases outside the gene matches: 8. CDR3 length: 16 residues. This CDR3 reads CASSLAHDREGETQYF. In DNA, the CDR3 is TGTGCCAGCAGCTTAGCTCATGATCGGGAGGGGGAGACCCAGTACTTC.

The chain joins TRBV2 to TRBJ1-1; 8 nucleotides line up with TRBD1. The CDR3 spans 14 residues. Trimming at V came to 2 bases and at J to 3 bases, leaving 2 bases not matched to a gene. Per germline, CDR1 SNHLY and CDR2 FYNNEI. CDR3 in DNA: TGTGCCAGCAGTGAACTGACAGGGGACACTGAAGCTTTCTTT. It yields the protein CASSELTGDTEAFF.

This clone was seen a few times. The V and J genes are TRBV27 and TRBJ1-1; weak D call: TRBD1 (5 bases). The ends were cut back, 6 bases at V and 4 bases at J, with 15 bases in the middle. CDR3 length: 14 residues. Germline assignment: CDR1 MNHEY and CDR2 SMNVEV (reference sequence). The CDR3: CASRSQGSGTEAFF. The CDR3, as DNA: TGTGCCAGCAGGTCGCAGGGATCTGGCACTGAAGCTTTCTTT.

V usage is TRBV6-1 and J usage is TRBJ2-7; possibly TRBD2 for D (5 bases). V gave up 0 bases and J gave up 0 bases, with 15 bases separating them. This CDR3 region has 17 residues. CDR1 and CDR2 from the germline V gene are MNHNS and SASEGT. The CDR3 region is CASSEAPPAGASYEQYF. CDR3 nucleotides: TGTGCCAGCAGTGAAGCCCCTCCTGCGGGCGCCTCCTACGAGCAGTACTTC.

The chain recombines TRBV27 with TRBJ1-6, with 7 bases lining up with TRBD1. The CDR3 has 15 amino acids. Germline assignment: CDR1 MNHEY and CDR2 SMNVEV (reference sequence). V lost 5 bases to trimming and J lost 6 bases; unmatched junction nucleotides: 7. The CDR3 nucleotides are TGTGCCAGCAGTAAACGGGACAGCTTTAATTCACCCCTCCACTTT. Protein sequence: CASSKRDSFNSPLHF.

The chain is built from TRBV19 and TRBJ1-2, with 9 positions matching TRBD1. Per germline, CDR1 LNHDA and CDR2 SQIVND (reference sequence). This CDR3 spans 13 amino acids. J gave up 4 bases and V 6 bases, and 3 bases lay outside the gene matches. CDR3 sequence reads: CASSMTGGYGYTF. The CDR3 coding sequence is TGTGCCAGTAGCATGACAGGGGGCTATGGCTACACCTTC.

This rearrangement joins TRBV7-3 to TRBJ2-1; 10 positions match TRBD2. With V trimmed by 2 bases and J by 9 bases, 4 bases remained unmatched. The CDR3 loop spans 14 amino acids. Germline lookup yields CDR1 SGHTA and CDR2 FQGTGA. The CDR3 region is CASSLGLAVTEQFF. CDR3 DNA: TGTGCCAGCAGCTTAGGACTAGCGGTGACTGAGCAGTTCTTC.

This sequence joins TRBV9 and TRBJ2-3, with D unresolved. Germline V CDR1 and CDR2: SGDLS, YYNGEE. This CDR3 comprises 16 residues. The V gene lost 1 base and the J gene lost 0 bases, with 12 bases spanning the gap. DNA for the CDR3: TGTGCCAGCAGCGTATCTTTGTATCTTAGCACAGATACGCAGTATTTT. Protein: CASSVSLYLSTDTQYF.

The chain is built from TRBV5-6 and TRBJ1-4; TRBD1 matches at 8 bases. This CDR3 is 17 amino acids long. Trimming at V came to 4 bases and at J to 8 bases, leaving 16 bases not matched to a gene. The V gene's germline CDR1 is SGHDT and CDR2 YYEEEE. The CDR3 protein is CASSTLGQGGDREKLFF. In nucleotides, the CDR3 is TGTGCCAGCAGCACCCTCGGACAGGGAGGGGATAGGGAAAAACTGTTTTTT.

This chain links TRBV6-5 with TRBJ2-2; 7 bases are a match to TRBD2. The CDR3 totals 14 residues. V gave up 8 bases and J gave up 0 bases; unmatched junction bases: 3. Germline CDR1 MNHEY, CDR2 SVGAGI. As DNA, the CDR3 is TGTGCCAGCCGAGCGGGAACGAACACCGGGGAGCTGTTTTTT. Translated: CASRAGTNTGELFF.

The chain links TRBV27 to TRBJ1-3, with 11 bases matching TRBD1. CDR3 length: 15 amino acids. V lost 6 bases to trimming and J lost 2 bases; unmatched junction nucleotides: 3. Per the germline V gene, CDR1 is MNHEY and CDR2 is SMNVEV (reference sequence). In nucleotides, the CDR3 is TGTGCCAGCAGCCTGGACAGGGGGCCTGGAAACACCATATATTTT. Protein sequence: CASSLDRGPGNTIYF.

V is TRBV10-2 and J is TRBJ2-7; D unresolved. The CDR3 runs to 12 residues. The germline V and J ends were trimmed by 2 bases and 3 bases, with 5 bases remaining between them. Germline CDR1 reads WSHSY; CDR2 reads SAAADI. The CDR3 nucleotides read TGCGCCAGCAGTGAGAGCTACTACGAGCAGTACGTC. This gives the protein CASSESYYEQYV.

The chain uses TRBV11-3 and TRBJ2-1; 9 nucleotides match TRBD2. Looked up from germline, CDR1 is SGHNT and CDR2 is YENEEA. The V segment lost 5 bases and the J segment 6 bases; nucleotides outside the gene matches: 5. The CDR3 length is 14 residues. DNA for the CDR3: TGTGCCAGCAGCCCGGGACTAGCCTCCAATGAGCAGTTCTTC. Translated, it gives CASSPGLASNEQFF.